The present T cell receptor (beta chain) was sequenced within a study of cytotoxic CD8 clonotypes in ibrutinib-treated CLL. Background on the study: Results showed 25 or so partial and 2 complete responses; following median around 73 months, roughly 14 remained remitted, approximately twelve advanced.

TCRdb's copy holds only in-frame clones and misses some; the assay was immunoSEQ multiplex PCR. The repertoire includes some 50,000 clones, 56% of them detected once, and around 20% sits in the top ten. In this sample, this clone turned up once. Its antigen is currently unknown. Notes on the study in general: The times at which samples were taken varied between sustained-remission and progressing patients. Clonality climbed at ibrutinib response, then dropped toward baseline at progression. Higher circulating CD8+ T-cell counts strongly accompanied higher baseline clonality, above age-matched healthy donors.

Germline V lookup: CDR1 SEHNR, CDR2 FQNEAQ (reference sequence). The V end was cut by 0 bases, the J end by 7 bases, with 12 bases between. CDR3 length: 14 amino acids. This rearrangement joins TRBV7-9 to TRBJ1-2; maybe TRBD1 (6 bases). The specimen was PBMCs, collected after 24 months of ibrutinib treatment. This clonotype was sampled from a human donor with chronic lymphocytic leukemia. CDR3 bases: TGTGCCAGCAGCTTAGCTCAGGGGATAGGTGGCTACACCTTC. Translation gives CASSLAQGIGGYTF.